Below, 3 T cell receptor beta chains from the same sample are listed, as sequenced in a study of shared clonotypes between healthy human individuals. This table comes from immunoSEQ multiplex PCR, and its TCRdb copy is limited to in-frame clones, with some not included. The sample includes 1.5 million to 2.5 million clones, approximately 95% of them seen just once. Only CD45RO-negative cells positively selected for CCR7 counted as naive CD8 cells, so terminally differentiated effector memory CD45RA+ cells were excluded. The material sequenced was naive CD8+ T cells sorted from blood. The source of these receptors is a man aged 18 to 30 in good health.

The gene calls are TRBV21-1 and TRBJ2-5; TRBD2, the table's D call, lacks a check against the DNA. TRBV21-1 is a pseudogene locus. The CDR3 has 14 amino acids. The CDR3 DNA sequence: TGTGCCAGCATCACCGGGGATACTTATGAGACCCAGTACTTC. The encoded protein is CASITGDTYETQYF.

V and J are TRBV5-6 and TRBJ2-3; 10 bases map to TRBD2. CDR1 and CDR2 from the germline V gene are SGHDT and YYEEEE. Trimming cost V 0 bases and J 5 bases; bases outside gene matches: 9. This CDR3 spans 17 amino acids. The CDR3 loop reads CASSLGSSGGARDTQYF. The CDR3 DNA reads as TGTGCCAGCAGCTTGGGAAGCAGCGGGGGGGCGCGAGATACGCAGTATTTT.

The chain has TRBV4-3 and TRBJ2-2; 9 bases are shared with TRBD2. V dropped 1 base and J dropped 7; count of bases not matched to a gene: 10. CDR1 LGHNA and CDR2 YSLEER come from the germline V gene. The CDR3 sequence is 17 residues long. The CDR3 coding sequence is TGCGCCAGCAGCCAAGTGGTGGCGGGAGGGCCTGTCGGGGAGCTGTTTTTT. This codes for CASSQVVAGGPVGELFF.